The 2 T cell receptor beta chains below were found in one sample sequenced in a study of T cells in Graves' hyperthyroidism and ophthalmopathy. RNA transcripts provided the source from which TCR beta CDR3 regions were amplified. Researchers ran a first-round RT-PCR on the TCR CDR3 using the HTBI primer set. Each CDR3 protein is one row after TCRdb ran MiXCR on the multiplex PCR reads. The table lists approximately 360,000 distinct CDR3 sequences, 15% to 19% of them singletons. Material: blood. These receptors originate from a woman under 30 with Graves' hyperthyroidism that later progressed to Graves' ophthalmopathy.

The gene calls are TRBV28 and TRBJ2-1, with TRBD1 identical over 8 bases. From germline, CDR1 is MDHEN and CDR2 SYDVKM. V lost 2 bases to trimming and J lost 5 bases; unmatched junction nucleotides: 14. The CDR3 consists of 18 residues. The CDR3 DNA sequence: TGTGCCAGCAGTTTAGATAGCGTATCCAGGGGGCAAAACAATGAGCAGTTCTTC. Translating gives CASSLDSVSRGQNNEQFF. The entire variable domain, with the rest obtained from reference TRBV28 and TRBJ2-1, is as follows: DVKVTQSSRYLVKRTGEKVFLECVQDMDHENMFWYRQDPGLGLRLIYFSYDVKMKEKGDIPEGYSVSREKKERFSLILESASTNQTSMYLCASSLDSVSRGQNNEQFFGPGTRLTVL.

In this sample, this clonotype turned up many times. The CDR3 protein is CASSLWSGGDTEAFF. CDR3 coding DNA: TGTGCCAGCAGCCTTTGGAGCGGTGGGGACACTGAAGCTTTCTTT. The chain combines TRBV11-2 with TRBJ1-1; the D is unclear. Trimming shortened V by 5 bases and J by 3 bases, and 16 bases separated the two germline ends. Germline V gene data show CDR1 as SGHAT and CDR2 as FQNNGV. The CDR3 is 15 residues long. The full variable domain, its missing parts supplied by reference TRBV11-2 and TRBJ1-1, is EAGVAQSPRYKIIEKRQSVAFWCNPISGHATLYWYQQILGQGPKLLIQFQNNGVVDDSQLPKDRFSAERLKGVDSTLKIQPAKLEDSAVYLCASSLWSGGDTEAFFGQGTRLTVV.